Below, one T cell receptor beta chain is given with its context. Its specificity is not known. There were TCR beta CDR3 regions amplified from RNA transcripts. HTBI primers were used for first-round RT-PCR of the TCR CDR3. TCRdb processed the multiplex PCR reads anew with MiXCR; each CDR3 protein has one entry. The top ten clones hold about half of a sample with 450,000 to 500,000 distinct CDR3 sequences, around a fifth of them seen once. This sample is drawn from a study of T cells in Graves' hyperthyroidism and ophthalmopathy. Study-wide points: Clonotypes that were expanded in thyroid above 0.001 mostly appeared in blood too.

The PBMCs studied were ones that came from 10 ml fresh peripheral blood. CDR1 is SEHNR and CDR2 is FQNEAQ in the germline V gene (reference sequence). CDR3 size: 14 residues. V was trimmed by 2 bases and J by 5 bases, leaving 9 bases between them. The receptor was isolated from a woman in her sixties or seventies with Graves' ophthalmopathy. V and J are TRBV7-9 and TRBJ1-4; perhaps TRBD1 as D (6 bases). The specimen sequenced was blood. DNA for the CDR3: TGTGCCAGCAGCTTAATGCAGGGGAATGAAAAACTGTTTTTT. Encoded protein: CASSLMQGNEKLFF.